This passage covers 20 T cell receptor beta chains from one sample sequenced in a study of regulatory T cells in long-lasting Graves disease. This sample's time point: newly diagnosed GD, antithyroid drugs for less than 3 months. Isolated PBMC RNA provided the starting material for the TCR library. According to the study, TCR beta libraries were built with iRepertoire HTBI primers and CDR3-region Arm-PCR. TCRdb re-called the multiplex PCR reads through MiXCR, storing one row per CDR3 protein. The sample lists around 230,000 distinct CDR3 sequences; around 18% were seen once. The material sequenced was peripheral blood mononuclear cells (PBMCs), taken at new diagnosis, from a patient treated with antithyroid drugs. The receptors derive from a female donor with Graves disease.

This clonotype was recorded many times. The V gene is TRBV6-2 or TRBV6-3, the J gene TRBJ1-1; TRBD1 agrees at 7 bases. Trimming at V came to 5 bases and at J to 0 bases, leaving 3 bases not matched to a gene. Germline assignment: CDR1 MNHEY and CDR2 SVGEGT. The CDR3 runs 14 residues. The CDR3 here is CASSRGQLNTEAFF. CDR3 in DNA: TGTGCCAGCAGTAGGGGACAGCTGAACACTGAAGCTTTCTTT.

This clonotype came up many times. This rearrangement joins TRBV18 to TRBJ2-1, with 7 bases fitting TRBD2. From germline, CDR1 is KGHSH and CDR2 LQKENI. V lost 3 bases and J lost 8; bases outside the gene matches: 10. This CDR3 has 15 residues. The CDR3 spells CASSPTRGGKDEQFF. In DNA, the CDR3 is TGTGCCAGCTCACCCACCCGGGGAGGGAAGGATGAGCAGTTCTTC.

This clonotype was counted many times. This chain links TRBV6-1 with TRBJ2-1, with D perhaps matching TRBD1 (5 bases). Germline CDR1 and CDR2: MNHNS and SASEGT. Trimming cost V 7 bases and J 7 bases, with 8 bases left between them. The CDR3 extends over 11 amino acids. CDR3 nucleotide sequence: TGTGCCAGCACAGGGATGAATGAGCAGTTCTTC. Encoded protein: CASTGMNEQFF.

About this clonotype itself: Given a far larger clone just one base away, this is likely a sequencing read error. This CDR3 is CVSRQTGTGRFETQYF. CDR3 nucleotides: TGTGTCAGCAGGCAGACCGGGACAGGGCGTTTCGAGACGCAGTATTTT. The V gene is TRBV7-2, the J gene TRBJ2-3; TRBD1 matches at 9 bases. The CDR3 contains 16 residues. CDR1 and CDR2 from the germline V gene are SGHTA and FQGNSA.

This clonotype has a count of ten or more. This chain uses TRBV20-1 with TRBJ1-4; D is undetermined. The V and J ends lost 3 bases and 3 bases respectively, with 11 bases between them. Germline V gene data show CDR1 as DFQATT and CDR2 as SNEGSKA (reference sequence). This CDR3 contains 14 residues. Written as DNA, the CDR3 is TGCAGTGCTAGCCCATCCGAACCTAATGAAAAACTGTTTTTT. Translating gives CSASPSEPNEKLFF.

This clonotype was seen many times. CDR3 coding DNA: TGTGCCAGCAGTGATAGGCTGGGCGGTAATTCACCCCTCCACTTT. As protein: CASSDRLGGNSPLHF. This sequence joins TRBV2 and TRBJ1-6; D call uncertain. The germline gives CDR1 SNHLY, CDR2 FYNNEI. CDR3 length: 15 residues. V shed 3 bases and J shed 6 bases, with 12 bases lying between them. Complete variable domain (other parts from reference TRBV2 and TRBJ1-6): EPEVTQTPSHQVTQMGQEVILRCVPISNHLYFYWYRQILGQKVEFLVSFYNNEISEKSEIFDDQFSVERPDGSNFTLKIRSTKLEDSAMYFCASSDRLGGNSPLHFGNGTRLTVT.

This clonotype was seen many times. The chain is built from TRBV3-1 and TRBJ2-6; no definite D call. Germline V gene sequence: CDR1 LGHDT, CDR2 YNNKEL (reference sequence). V was trimmed by 3 bases and J by 3 bases, leaving 9 bases between them. The CDR3 is 15 amino acids. As DNA, the CDR3 is TGTGCCAGCAGCCATCTATCAGATGGGGCCAACGTCCTGACTTTC. This translates into CASSHLSDGANVLTF.

The sample holds many counts of this clonotype. This rearrangement joins TRBV12-3 or TRBV12-4 to TRBJ1-3; D remains ambiguous. The CDR3 totals 13 residues. The V end was cut by 3 bases, the J end by 4 bases, with 7 bases between. The CDR3 is CASSFFGGNTIYF. For the CDR3, the DNA is TGTGCCAGCAGTTTCTTTGGGGGAAACACCATATATTTT.

This clonotype was counted ten times or more. This chain links TRBV6-1 with TRBJ2-5; D is uncertain. V lost 4 bases, J lost 2 bases, and 14 bases lay in between. The germline gives CDR1 MNHNS, CDR2 SASEGT. The CDR3 totals 15 residues. CDR3 residues: CASSGTGYSQETQYF. The CDR3 bases are TGTGCCAGCAGTGGGACCGGGTACAGTCAAGAGACCCAGTACTTC.

The gene calls are TRBV28 and TRBJ2-1; D may be TRBD2 (5 bases). CDR1 is MDHEN, CDR2 SYDVKM, per germline. This CDR3 comprises 14 residues. Trimming left V 11 bases short and J 7 bases short, with 21 bases between. The CDR3 spells CAVIEGEPRNEQFF. In nucleotides, the CDR3 is TGTGCCGTTATCGAGGGAGAGCCTCGAAATGAGCAGTTCTTC.

This clonotype was recorded many times. The rearrangement joins TRBV18 to TRBJ2-2; D is undetermined. Trimming removed 1 base at V and 0 bases at J, with 9 bases between. The CDR3 is 16 amino acids. CDR1 and CDR2 from the germline V gene are KGHSH and LQKENI. CDR3 protein: CASSPRGGTNTGELFF. In nucleotides, the CDR3 is TGTGCCAGCTCACCACGTGGCGGAACGAACACCGGGGAGCTGTTTTTT.

V usage is TRBV9 and J usage is TRBJ1-2; D is uncertain. CDR1 and CDR2 (germline): SGDLS, YYNGEE. This CDR3 region has 13 residues. V lost 4 bases to trimming and J lost 7 bases, with 14 bases between them. CDR3 residues: CASSSTASFGYTF. CDR3 in DNA: TGTGCCAGCAGCTCAACGGCCTCGTTTGGCTACACCTTC.

This clonotype appeared many times. The chain carries TRBV2 and TRBJ1-1; D possibly corresponds to TRBD1 (5 bases). Germline V gene lookup returns CDR1 SNHLY and CDR2 FYNNEI. Trimming left V 3 bases short and J 3 bases short, with 11 bases between. The CDR3 has 14 residues. CDR3 in DNA: TGTGCCAGCAGTGACCTCGGGGGGGACACTGAAGCTTTCTTT. As protein: CASSDLGGDTEAFF.

About this clonotype: A far larger clone is a single base away, which makes a read error likely. The CDR3 sequence: CASWIYRGGGTEAFF. DNA for the CDR3: TGTGCCAGCTGGATATACAGGGGAGGTGGCACTGAAGCTTTCTTT. The V and J genes are TRBV6-5 and TRBJ1-1; 7 bases map to TRBD1. The CDR3 runs to 15 residues. Germline values: CDR1 MNHEY, CDR2 SVGAGI. The junction had 13 bases not matched to a gene; V was cut back by 8 bases and J by 4 bases.

This clonotype was seen many times. The chain employs TRBV5-1 and TRBJ2-6; D is uncertain. V lost 1 base and J 1 base, leaving 6 bases between the germline ends. Germline V gene lookup returns CDR1 SGHRS and CDR2 YFSETQ. The CDR3 runs to 15 residues. The chain's CDR3 is CASSLTPSGANVLTF. The DNA for the CDR3 is TGCGCCAGCAGCTTGACACCTTCTGGGGCCAACGTCCTGACTTTC.

Concerning this clonotype: A much larger clone lies one base from this, so it may be a read error. The chain carries TRBV28 and TRBJ1-2; no clear D. CDR1 and CDR2 from the germline V gene are MDHEN and SYDVKM. The CDR3 is 14 amino acids. For the CDR3, the DNA is TGTGCCGGCAGTTTAGGTAGGGTGGGCTATGGCTACACCTTC. Its translation is CAGSLGRVGYGYTF.

The chain carries TRBV4-1 and TRBJ2-1; TRBD1 agrees at 9 bases. V lost 0 bases and J lost 8; bases outside the gene matches: 11. There are 17 residues in the CDR3. Germline-derived CDR1 and CDR2 are MGHRA and YSYEKL. The CDR3 DNA follows: TGCGCCAGCAGCCAAGAAGGAGGGACAGGGTTAATGCATGAGCAGTTCTTC. As protein: CASSQEGGTGLMHEQFF.

The sample holds many counts of this clonotype. The CDR3 sequence: CASTTQGGNYGYTF. For the CDR3, the DNA is TGTGCCAGCACAACCCAGGGGGGAAACTATGGCTACACCTTC. The chain joins TRBV6-1 to TRBJ1-2, with 7 positions matching TRBD1. This CDR3 has 14 amino acids. The V gene end was trimmed by 7 bases and the J gene end by 2 bases; junction bases not matched to a gene: 7. Germline lookup yields CDR1 MNHNS and CDR2 SASEGT.

In this sample, this clonotype turned up many times. V gene TRBV28 combines with J gene TRBJ2-1, with 12 positions matching TRBD2. CDR1 MDHEN and CDR2 SYDVKM come from the germline V gene. This CDR3 has 14 amino acids. The V and J ends lost 8 bases and 8 bases, in that order; junction bases with no gene match: 7. CDR3 sequence: CASSSGRAGDEQFF. The CDR3 DNA reads as TGTGCCAGCTCTAGCGGGAGGGCTGGGGATGAGCAGTTCTTC.

This clonotype was observed at least ten times. This chain connects TRBV28 to TRBJ1-2, with D unclear. This CDR3 spans 13 amino acids. V shed 3 bases and J shed 3 bases, with 8 bases lying between them. CDR1 and CDR2 (germline): MDHEN, SYDVKM. The CDR3 DNA reads TGTGCCAGCAGTTTCGACAAGTACTATGGCTACACCTTC. Protein sequence: CASSFDKYYGYTF.